This passage covers 26 T cell receptor beta chains from one sample sequenced in a study of shared clonotypes between healthy human individuals (dated by TCRdb to the early 2020s). CD8 naive samples were CD45RO-negative cells positively selected for CCR7, giving a CD45RA+CCR7+ population that excluded TemRA cells. Library creation used the immunoSEQ multiplex PCR assay. TCRdb obtained this table from immuneACCESS and retained in-frame rearrangements with V and J assigned. These tables miss some clones; where compared with another copy, unresolved V genes account for less than half of the shortfall, and the remainder is unexplained. The sample table holds approximately 1.9 million clones, of which approximately 92% were seen once. The ten largest make up about 1.7% of the sample. The sample was naive CD8+ T cells from PBMCs. This sample's cell subset or site label indicates: CD45RA+CCR7+. The source of these receptors is a man aged 18 to 35 in good health. Some clones in this sample may be carry-over from other donors' samples.

The CDR3 DNA sequence: TGTGCCAGCAGCACACCAGCGACTAGTAACGAGCAGTACTTC. Its translation: CASSTPATSNEQYF. The rearrangement links TRBV7-9 to TRBJ2-7; TRBD2 might be the D (6 bases). CDR1 is SEHNR, CDR2 FQNEAQ, per germline (reference sequence). CDR3 size: 14 residues. The V and J ends lost 5 bases and 5 bases respectively, with 16 bases between them.

The V gene is TRBV6-4, the J gene TRBJ2-3, with 12 positions matching TRBD2. The CDR3 runs 20 residues. The V and J ends lost 3 bases and 0 bases, in that order; junction bases with no gene match: 13. Germline loops: CDR1 MRHNA, CDR2 SNTAGT. The CDR3 region is CASSEAGLAGGTLSTDTQYF. In nucleotides, the CDR3 is TGTGCCAGCAGTGAGGCGGGACTAGCGGGTGGAACACTTAGCACAGATACGCAGTATTTT.

The chain combines TRBV19 with TRBJ1-1; D gene uncertain. CDR1 LNHDA and CDR2 SQIVND come from the germline V gene (reference sequence). CDR3 length: 15 residues. V was clipped by 5 bases and J by 2 bases, with 15 bases between them. The CDR3 here is CASSPSHSVNTEAFF. Here the CDR3 DNA reads TGTGCCAGTAGTCCGTCACACAGCGTAAACACTGAAGCTTTCTTT.

The CDR3 nucleotides read TGTGCCAGCAGCTCCGGGACCAGTCGCTACACCTTC. The encoded protein is CASSSGTSRYTF. The chain joins TRBV6-5 to TRBJ1-2, with D possibly TRBD1 on 5 matching bases. The CDR3 is made up of 12 amino acids. The germline gives CDR1 MNHEY, CDR2 SVGAGI. Trimming took off 6 bases at V and 9 bases at J, with 14 bases between the two ends.

The rearrangement links TRBV7-3 to TRBJ1-1; D is uncertain. The CDR3 length is 15 residues. With 5 bases removed from V and 0 bases from J, the gap between germline ends came to 13 bases. Looked up from germline, CDR1 is SGHTA and CDR2 is FQGTGA. CDR3 DNA: TGTGCCAGCAGCCCGACGGAATCCATGAACACTGAAGCTTTCTTT. Translation gives CASSPTESMNTEAFF.

The rearrangement links TRBV5-1 to TRBJ2-3, with 12 bases matching TRBD1. With V trimmed by 0 bases and J by 6 bases, 5 bases remained unmatched. This CDR3 is 16 amino acids long. Germline lookup yields CDR1 SGHRS and CDR2 YFSETQ. For the CDR3, the DNA is TGCGCCAGCAGCTTGGATGGGACAGGGGGCGATGATACGCAGTATTTT. Translating gives CASSLDGTGGDDTQYF.

This sequence joins TRBV7-9 and TRBJ1-1, with 9 bases aligning to TRBD1. CDR1 and CDR2 from the germline V gene are SEHNR and FQNEAQ (reference sequence). Trimming at V came to 6 bases and at J to 4 bases, leaving 12 bases not matched to a gene. CDR3 size: 16 residues. The CDR3 coding sequence is TGTGCCAGCAGGCAAACAGGGGGCTTCTTGCCCACTGAAGCTTTCTTT. It translates to CASRQTGGFLPTEAFF.

The chain has TRBV28 and TRBJ2-7; D unclear. Germline CDR1 is MDHEN and CDR2 is SYDVKM. This CDR3 is 14 amino acids long. The V end lost 3 bases, the J end lost 7 bases, and 16 bases lay between the germline ends. Here the CDR3 DNA reads TGTGCCAGCAGTTTGTTAGGGATCTCAGAGGAGCAGTACTTC. Translation: CASSLLGISEEQYF.

This chain connects TRBV7-8 to TRBJ1-1; 7 bases agree with TRBD1. Per the germline V gene, CDR1 is SGHVS and CDR2 is FQNEAQ. Germline trimming cut 5 bases from V and 7 bases from J; bases unmatched to any gene: 10. This CDR3 is built from 14 residues. The CDR3 DNA reads as TGTGCCAGCAGCCTCCGGGACAGAGTTTTTGAAGCTTTCTTT. This encodes CASSLRDRVFEAFF.

This clone was counted once. The CDR3 here is CASSPHRTENTEAFF. The CDR3 nucleotides are TGCGCCAGCAGCCCGCACCGGACCGAGAACACTGAAGCTTTCTTT. The chain couples TRBV4-3 to TRBJ1-1, with unresolved D. CDR3 size: 15 residues. Trimming took 4 bases from V and 1 from J, leaving 13 bases between them. The germline V gene has CDR1 LGHNA and CDR2 YSLEER.

The chain joins TRBV28 to TRBJ1-1, with D uncertain. CDR3 length: 13 residues. The V end was cut by 6 bases, the J end by 0 bases, with 8 bases between. Germline V CDR1 and CDR2: MDHEN, SYDVKM. The CDR3 nucleotides read TGTGCCAGCAGCCCACCCATGAACACTGAAGCTTTCTTT. Its protein product is CASSPPMNTEAFF.

This chain uses TRBV28 with TRBJ2-7; D remains ambiguous. The germline V and J ends were trimmed by 2 bases and 0 bases, with 17 bases remaining between them. The V gene's germline CDR1 is MDHEN and CDR2 SYDVKM. This CDR3 spans 17 amino acids. The CDR3 reads CASSLGISRLSSYEQYF. The CDR3 region has the DNA TGTGCCAGCAGTTTAGGTATCTCCCGGCTGTCCTCCTACGAGCAGTACTTC.

The rearrangement uses TRBV29-1 and TRBJ1-4; 8 positions match TRBD1. The CDR3 sequence is 11 residues long. With V trimmed by 6 bases and J by 10 bases, 4 bases remained unmatched. Germline CDR1 SQVTM, CDR2 ANQGSEA. The CDR3 DNA follows: TGCAGCGTCCGCACAGGGGGAAAACTGTTTTTT. Its protein is CSVRTGGKLFF.

This chain joins TRBV7-9 and TRBJ2-1; TRBD1 is a possible D gene (6 bases). The V gene lost 2 bases and the J gene lost 8 bases, with 16 bases spanning the gap. The germline V gene encodes CDR1 SEHNR and CDR2 FQNEAQ (reference sequence). The CDR3 runs 15 residues. The CDR3 region is CASSLTRDTLDEQFF. The CDR3 region has the DNA TGTGCCAGCAGCTTAACCCGGGACACCCTTGATGAGCAGTTCTTC.

This clone was seen once. In DNA form, the CDR3 reads TGTGCCAGCAGTGCCCGACAGGGGGCGTTTTACGAGCAGTACTTC. Translating it yields CASSARQGAFYEQYF. V and J are TRBV25-1 and TRBJ2-7, with TRBD1 identical over 10 bases. V was pared by 4 bases and J by 4 bases, with 7 bases of the junction left unmatched. The CDR3 covers 15 residues. CDR1 and CDR2 (germline): MGHDK, SYGVNS.

This clone was recorded a few times. V gene TRBV21-1 combines with J gene TRBJ1-1. TRBV21-1 is described as a pseudogene. This CDR3 spans 11 amino acids. CDR3 coding DNA: TGTGCCAGCAGCGGGAGCACTGAAGCTTTCTTT. Translating gives CASSGSTEAFF.

The gene calls are TRBV6-6 and TRBJ2-7; TRBD1 matches at 10 bases. V dropped 5 bases and J dropped 3; count of bases not matched to a gene: 7. The CDR3 is 15 residues long. Per the germline V gene, CDR1 is MNHNY and CDR2 is SVGAGI (reference sequence). CDR3 amino acids: CASSQGTGEIYEQYF. The CDR3 DNA reads as TGTGCCAGCAGTCAAGGGACAGGGGAGATCTACGAGCAGTACTTC.

This chain joins TRBV4-3 and TRBJ2-5, with unresolved D. Germline CDR1 and CDR2: LGHNA and YSLEER. This CDR3 region has 15 residues. With 4 bases removed from V and 5 bases from J, the gap between germline ends came to 17 bases. The CDR3 reads CASSPHDRLRETQYF. DNA for the CDR3: TGCGCCAGCAGCCCCCACGACCGCCTCCGGGAGACCCAGTACTTC.

The chain couples TRBV29-1 to TRBJ2-6; 13 nucleotides agree with TRBD2. Germline values: CDR1 SQVTM, CDR2 ANQGSEA. This CDR3 has 18 amino acids. V trimming: 0 bases; J trimming: 4 bases; junction bases outside the gene matches: 6. The CDR3 spells CSVEETLAGGLGANVLTF. DNA for the CDR3: TGCAGCGTTGAAGAAACACTAGCGGGAGGGCTCGGGGCCAACGTCCTGACTTTC.

This clone was seen just once. For the CDR3, the DNA is TGTGCCAGCAGCAATGGACTAGCGGGAGGGCCGGTCGACAATGAGCAGTTCTTC. It codes for CASSNGLAGGPVDNEQFF. The rearrangement joins TRBV7-8 to TRBJ2-1, with 15 bases fitting TRBD2. This CDR3 comprises 18 residues. J lost 5 bases, V lost 5 bases, and 10 bases had no gene match. Germline-derived CDR1 and CDR2 are SGHVS and FQNEAQ.

The chain recombines TRBV4-3 with TRBJ2-3; 9 nucleotides align to TRBD1. V gave up 1 base and J gave up 8 bases; unmatched junction bases: 13. In germline, CDR1 is LGHNA, CDR2 YSLEER. This CDR3 is built from 17 residues. DNA for the CDR3: TGCGCCAGCAGCCAAGCCCCGGGGGGACAGGGTCAAGGTACGCAGTATTTT. Its protein product is CASSQAPGGQGQGTQYF.

The rearrangement links TRBV5-6 to TRBJ1-5; tentative D call: TRBD1 (6 bases). Per the germline V gene, CDR1 is SGHDT and CDR2 is YYEEEE. V dropped 4 bases and J dropped 7 bases, with 9 bases sitting between them. The CDR3 has 12 amino acids. CDR3 sequence (DNA): TGTGCCAGCAGCCGCAGGGGCCAGCCCCAGCATTTT. As protein: CASSRRGQPQHF. The entire variable domain, with the rest obtained from reference TRBV5-6 and TRBJ1-5, is as follows: DAGVTQSPTHLIKTRGQQVTLRCSPKSGHDTVSWYQQALGQGPQFIFQYYEEEERQRGNFPDRFSGHQFPNYSSELNVNALLLGDSALYLCASSRRGQPQHFGDGTRLSIL.

The chain couples TRBV5-6 to TRBJ2-3; 11 nucleotides line up with TRBD2. The CDR3 totals 16 residues. Germline lookup yields CDR1 SGHDT and CDR2 YYEEEE. V lost 0 bases and J lost 6; bases outside the gene matches: 6. CDR3 nucleotide sequence: TGTGCCAGCAGCTTGGAACTAGCGGGAGCCGGGGATACGCAGTATTTT. Its protein product is CASSLELAGAGDTQYF.

The chain's CDR3 is CASSQVIRYSGVNEKLFF. Written as DNA, the CDR3 is TGCGCCAGCAGCCAAGTAATTAGGTACAGCGGGGTAAACGAAAAACTGTTTTTT. This chain joins TRBV4-1 and TRBJ1-4; D not resolved. The ends were cut back, 1 base at V and 8 bases at J, with 23 bases in the middle. The CDR3 length is 18 residues. CDR1 MGHRA and CDR2 YSYEKL come from the germline V gene.

The chain has TRBV7-8 and TRBJ2-7, with 7 bases matching TRBD1. Germline loops: CDR1 SGHVS, CDR2 FQNEAQ. The CDR3 runs to 15 residues. Trimming removed 5 bases from V and 2 bases from J; junction bases left unmatched: 9. The CDR3 spells CASSPQGTAPYEQYF. CDR3 coding DNA: TGTGCCAGCAGCCCCCAGGGGACAGCACCCTACGAGCAGTACTTC.

The chain joins TRBV2 to TRBJ2-7, with D unclear. Between the trimmed V and J ends, which lost 11 bases and 3 bases, there was a span of 14 bases. Germline values: CDR1 SNHLY, CDR2 FYNNEI. The CDR3 covers 12 residues. CDR3 amino acids: CAPSGPGYEQYF. The CDR3 DNA is TGTGCCCCCAGTGGGCCAGGCTACGAGCAGTACTTC.